This T cell receptor (beta chain) comes out of a study of T cells in tuberculosis. The CDR3 extends over 14 amino acids. The V end lost 5 bases, the J end lost 3 bases, and 10 bases lay between the germline ends. Germline V gene sequence: CDR1 SGHAT, CDR2 FQDESV (reference sequence). The data were produced by immunoSEQ multiplex PCR, yet TCRdb's version contains in-frame clones alone and is incomplete. Here the sample spans tens of thousands of clones, 90% to 95% being singletons. This TCR was recovered from a donor between 10 and 35 years old with latent tuberculosis or without tuberculosis infection. The V and J genes are TRBV11-1 and TRBJ2-2, with D perhaps matching TRBD1 (6 bases). The sample was PBMCs. In DNA form, the CDR3 reads TGTGCCAGCAGCCCCGGACAGTACACCGGGGAGCTGTTTTTT. It yields the protein CASSPGQYTGELFF.